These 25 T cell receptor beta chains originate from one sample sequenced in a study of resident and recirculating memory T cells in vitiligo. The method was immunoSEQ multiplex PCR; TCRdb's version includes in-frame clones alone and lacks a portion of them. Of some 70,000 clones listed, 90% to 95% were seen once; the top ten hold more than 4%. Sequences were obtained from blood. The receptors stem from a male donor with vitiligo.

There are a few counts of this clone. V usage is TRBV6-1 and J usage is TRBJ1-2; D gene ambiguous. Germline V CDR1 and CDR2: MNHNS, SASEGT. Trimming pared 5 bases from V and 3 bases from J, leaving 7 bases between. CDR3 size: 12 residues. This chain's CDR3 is CASSLEDYGYTF. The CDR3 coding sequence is TGTGCCAGCAGTCTAGAGGACTATGGCTACACCTTC.

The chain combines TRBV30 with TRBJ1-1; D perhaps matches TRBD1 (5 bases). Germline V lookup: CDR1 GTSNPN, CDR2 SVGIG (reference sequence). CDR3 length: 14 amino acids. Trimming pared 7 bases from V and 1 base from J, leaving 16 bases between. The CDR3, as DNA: TGTGCCTCGACGGGGAGGGGCAGGAACACTGAAGCTTTCTTT. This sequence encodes CASTGRGRNTEAFF.

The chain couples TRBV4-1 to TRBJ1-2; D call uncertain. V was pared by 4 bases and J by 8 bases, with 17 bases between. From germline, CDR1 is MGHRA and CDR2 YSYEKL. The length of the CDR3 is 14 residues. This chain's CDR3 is CASSPLGLLDGYTF. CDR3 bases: TGCGCCAGCAGCCCCCTAGGACTACTTGACGGCTACACCTTC.

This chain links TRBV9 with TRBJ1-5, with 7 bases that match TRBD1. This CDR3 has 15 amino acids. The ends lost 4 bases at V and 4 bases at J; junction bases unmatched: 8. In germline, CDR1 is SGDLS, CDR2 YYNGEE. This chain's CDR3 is CASSPGTVDNQPQHF. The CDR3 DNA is TGTGCCAGCAGCCCAGGGACAGTAGATAATCAGCCCCAGCATTTT.

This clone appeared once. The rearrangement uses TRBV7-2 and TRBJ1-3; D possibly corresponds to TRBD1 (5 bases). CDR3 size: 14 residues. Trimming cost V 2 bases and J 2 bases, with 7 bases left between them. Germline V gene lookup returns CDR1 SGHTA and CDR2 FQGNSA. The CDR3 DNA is TGTGCCAGCAGCTTATGGGGGGCTGGAAACACCATATATTTT. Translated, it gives CASSLWGAGNTIYF.

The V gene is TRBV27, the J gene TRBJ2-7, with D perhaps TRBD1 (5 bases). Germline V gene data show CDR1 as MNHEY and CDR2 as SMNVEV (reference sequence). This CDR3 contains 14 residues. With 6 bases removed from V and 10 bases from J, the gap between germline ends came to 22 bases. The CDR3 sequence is CASRVAGPTEDQYF. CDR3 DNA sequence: TGTGCCAGCAGGGTCGCAGGGCCCACTGAGGATCAGTACTTC.

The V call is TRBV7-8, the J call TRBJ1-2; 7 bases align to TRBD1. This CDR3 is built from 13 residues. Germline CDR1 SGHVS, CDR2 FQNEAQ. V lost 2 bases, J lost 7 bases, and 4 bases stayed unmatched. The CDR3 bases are TGTGCCAGCAGCTTACGACAGGGTGTTGGCTACACCTTC. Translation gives CASSLRQGVGYTF.

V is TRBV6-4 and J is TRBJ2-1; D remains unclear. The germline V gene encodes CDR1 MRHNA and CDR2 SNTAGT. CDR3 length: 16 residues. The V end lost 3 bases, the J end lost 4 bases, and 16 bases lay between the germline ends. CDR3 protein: CASSELGGAAYNEQFF. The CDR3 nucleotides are TGTGCCAGCAGTGAACTGGGTGGAGCAGCTTACAATGAGCAGTTCTTC.

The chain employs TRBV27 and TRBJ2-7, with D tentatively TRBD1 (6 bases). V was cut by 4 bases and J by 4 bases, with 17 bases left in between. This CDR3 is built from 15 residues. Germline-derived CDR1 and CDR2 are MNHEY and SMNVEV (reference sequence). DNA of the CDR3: TGTGCCAGCAGTTCTTTCTCCGGGACAAATTACGAGCAGTACTTC. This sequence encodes CASSSFSGTNYEQYF.

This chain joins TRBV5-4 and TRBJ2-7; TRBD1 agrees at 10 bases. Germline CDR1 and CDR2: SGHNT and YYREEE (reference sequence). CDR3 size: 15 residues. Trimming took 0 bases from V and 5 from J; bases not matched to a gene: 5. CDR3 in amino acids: CASSLDPGTGDEQYF. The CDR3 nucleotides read TGTGCCAGCAGCTTGGACCCCGGGACAGGGGACGAGCAGTACTTC.

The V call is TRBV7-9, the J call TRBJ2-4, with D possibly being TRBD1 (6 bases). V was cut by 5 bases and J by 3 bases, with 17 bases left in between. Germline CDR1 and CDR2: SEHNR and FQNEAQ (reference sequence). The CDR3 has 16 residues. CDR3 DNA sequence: TGTGCCAGCAGCCGCCCAGGGGAAGGCCACAAAAACATTCAGTACTTC. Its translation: CASSRPGEGHKNIQYF.

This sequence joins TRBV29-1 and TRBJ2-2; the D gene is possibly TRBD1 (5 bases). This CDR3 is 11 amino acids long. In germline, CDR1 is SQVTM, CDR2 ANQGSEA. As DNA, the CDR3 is TGCTCGTGGGGCGAGGCCGGGGAGCTGTTTTTT. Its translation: CSWGEAGELFF.

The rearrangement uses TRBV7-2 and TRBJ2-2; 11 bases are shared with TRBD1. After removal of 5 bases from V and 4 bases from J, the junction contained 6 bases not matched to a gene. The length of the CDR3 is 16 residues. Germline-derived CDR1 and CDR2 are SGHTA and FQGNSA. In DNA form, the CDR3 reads TGTGCCAGCAGCCCGGGACAGGGGGTGACCACCGGGGAGCTGTTTTTT. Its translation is CASSPGQGVTTGELFF.

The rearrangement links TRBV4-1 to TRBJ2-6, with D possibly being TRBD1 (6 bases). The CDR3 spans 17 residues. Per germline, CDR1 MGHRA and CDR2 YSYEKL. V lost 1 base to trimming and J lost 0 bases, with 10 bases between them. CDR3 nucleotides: TGCGCCAGCAGCCAAGGACAGGCATACTCTGGGGCCAACGTCCTGACTTTC. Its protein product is CASSQGQAYSGANVLTF.

The CDR3 DNA follows: TGCAGCGTTGATGAAGGGACACTTTATGGCTACACCTTC. This encodes CSVDEGTLYGYTF. The rearrangement joins TRBV29-1 to TRBJ1-2; tentatively, D is TRBD1 (6 bases). Per germline, CDR1 SQVTM and CDR2 ANQGSEA. V was pared by 3 bases and J by 5 bases, with 13 bases between. The CDR3 is made up of 13 amino acids. The full variable domain, in which reference TRBV29-1 and TRBJ1-2 provide the parts outside the CDR3, is SAVISQKPSRDICQRGTSLTIQCQVDSQVTMMFWYRQQPGQSLTLIATANQGSEATYESGFVIDKFPISRPNLTFSTLTVSNMSPEDSSIYLCSVDEGTLYGYTFGSGTRLTVV.

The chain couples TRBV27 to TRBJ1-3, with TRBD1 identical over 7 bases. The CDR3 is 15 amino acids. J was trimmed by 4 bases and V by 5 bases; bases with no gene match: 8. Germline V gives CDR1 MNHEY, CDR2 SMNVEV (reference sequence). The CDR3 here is CASSLRQGGGNTIYF. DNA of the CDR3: TGTGCCAGCAGTCTACGACAGGGAGGAGGAAACACCATATATTTT.

CDR3 protein: CASSQASGLSYNEQFF. The CDR3 nucleotides read TGTGCCAGCAGCCAGGCCAGCGGGCTCTCCTACAATGAGCAGTTCTTC. The rearrangement joins TRBV14 to TRBJ2-1; maybe TRBD2 (6 bases). CDR1 and CDR2 (germline): SGHDN, FVKESK. Trimming cost V 3 bases and J 0 bases, with 12 bases left between them. The CDR3 loop spans 16 amino acids.

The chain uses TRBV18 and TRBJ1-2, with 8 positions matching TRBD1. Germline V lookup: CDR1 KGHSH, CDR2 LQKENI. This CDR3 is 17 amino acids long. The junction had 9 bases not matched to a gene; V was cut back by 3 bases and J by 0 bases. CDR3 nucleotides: TGTGCCAGCTCACCGACTGACAGGGGTCCAACTAACTATGGCTACACCTTC. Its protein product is CASSPTDRGPTNYGYTF. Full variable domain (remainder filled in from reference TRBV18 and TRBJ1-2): NAGVMQNPRHLVRRRGQEARLRCSPMKGHSHVYWYRQLPEEGLKFMVYLQKENIIDESGMPKERFSAEFPKEGPSILRIQQVVRGDSAAYFCASSPTDRGPTNYGYTFGSGTRLTVV.

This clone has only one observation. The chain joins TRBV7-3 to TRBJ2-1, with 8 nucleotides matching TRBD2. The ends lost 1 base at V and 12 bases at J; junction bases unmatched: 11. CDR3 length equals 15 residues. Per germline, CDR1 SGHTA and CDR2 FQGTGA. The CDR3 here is CASSLSSGGDPWQFF. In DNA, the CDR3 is TGTGCCAGCAGCTTAAGTTCGGGGGGGGATCCCTGGCAGTTCTTC.

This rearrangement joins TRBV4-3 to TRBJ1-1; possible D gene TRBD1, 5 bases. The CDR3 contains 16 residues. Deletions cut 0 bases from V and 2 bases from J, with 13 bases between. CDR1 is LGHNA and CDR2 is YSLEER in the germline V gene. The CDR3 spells CASSQDGSRGNTEAFF. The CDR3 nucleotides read TGCGCCAGCAGCCAAGATGGTAGTAGGGGTAACACTGAAGCTTTCTTT.

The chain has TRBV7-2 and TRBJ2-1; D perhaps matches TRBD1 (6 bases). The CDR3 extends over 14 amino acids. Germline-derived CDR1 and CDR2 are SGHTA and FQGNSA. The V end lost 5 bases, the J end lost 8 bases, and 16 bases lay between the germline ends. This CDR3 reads CASSSLDRTYEQFF. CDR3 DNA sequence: TGTGCCAGCAGCAGCCTTGACAGGACGTATGAGCAGTTCTTC. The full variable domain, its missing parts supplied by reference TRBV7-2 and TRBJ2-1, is GAGVSQSPSNKVTEKGKDVELRCDPISGHTALYWYRQSLGQGLEFLIYFQGNSAPDKSGLPSDRFSAERTGGSVSTLTIQRTQQEDSAVYLCASSSLDRTYEQFFGPGTRLTVL.

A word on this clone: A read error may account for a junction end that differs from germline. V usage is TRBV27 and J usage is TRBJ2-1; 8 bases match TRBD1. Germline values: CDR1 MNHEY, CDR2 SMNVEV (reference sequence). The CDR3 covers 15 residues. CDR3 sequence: CASSPLRQGIILQLF. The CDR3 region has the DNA TGTGCCAGCAGTCCCCTTAGACAGGGGATTATTCTTCAGCTCTTC.

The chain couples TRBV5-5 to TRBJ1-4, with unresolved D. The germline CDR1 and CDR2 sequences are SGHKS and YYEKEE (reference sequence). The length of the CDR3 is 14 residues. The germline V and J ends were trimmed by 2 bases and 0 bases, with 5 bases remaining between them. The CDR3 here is CASSLTATNEKLFF. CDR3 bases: TGTGCCAGCAGCTTAACGGCAACTAATGAAAAACTGTTTTTT.

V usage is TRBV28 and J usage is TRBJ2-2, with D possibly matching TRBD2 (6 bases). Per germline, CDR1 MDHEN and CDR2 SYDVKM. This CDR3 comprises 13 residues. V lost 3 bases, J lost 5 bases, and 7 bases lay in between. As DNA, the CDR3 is TGTGCCAGCAGTTTCGCGGGGACCGGGGAGCTGTTTTTT. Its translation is CASSFAGTGELFF.

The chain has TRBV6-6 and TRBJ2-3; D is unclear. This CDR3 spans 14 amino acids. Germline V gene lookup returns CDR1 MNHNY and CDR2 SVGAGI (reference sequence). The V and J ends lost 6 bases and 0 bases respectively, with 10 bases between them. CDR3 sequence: CASRWAASTDTQYF. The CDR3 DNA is TGTGCCAGCAGGTGGGCAGCTAGCACAGATACGCAGTATTTT.